The sequence of this T cell receptor beta chain was determined in a study of identifying expanded T cells in peripheral blood. Study-level results: Approximately 1.1 clones differed between technical replicates, versus approximately 16 and 19 over time. Approximately 2-week clone count variance significantly increased as total template count grew.

The table lists this clone with a count of one. The antigen remains unidentified. Per the germline V gene, CDR1 is MNHNY and CDR2 is SVGAGI (reference sequence). Trimming shortened V by 2 bases and J by 2 bases, and 15 bases separated the two germline ends. The CDR3 extends over 16 amino acids. Collection occurred without any documented infections or immune events in donors. Assay used: immunoSEQ multiplex PCR; TCRdb lists only in-frame clones, some missing. The table lists tens of thousands of clones, roughly 91% of them singletons. The chain has TRBV6-6 and TRBJ1-2; D is perhaps TRBD1 (5 bases). The receptor was derived from a person aged 18 to 75 in good health. Input material: blood. The CDR3 coding sequence is TGTGCCAGCAGTTACGGACACCCCCGGGGCAACTATGGCTACACCTTC. The encoded protein is CASSYGHPRGNYGYTF.